This record covers a single T cell receptor beta chain. This sample is part of a study of blood T cell repertoires in COVID-19. Per the original data handling: Cell counts per sample came from amplifying reference gene primers. Generated by immunoSEQ multiplex PCR, the TCRdb table keeps only in-frame clones and is missing some. The V and J calls and clone size come from that table; D and trimming were worked out from the DNA. Of some 430,000 clones listed, 90% are singletons. The germline V gene has CDR1 SGHVS and CDR2 FQNEAQ. Trimming took off 5 bases at V and 15 bases at J, with 17 bases between the two ends. This CDR3 spans 12 amino acids. The age range of participants was about 18 to 89 years, with residence in approximately 25 US areas. Membership in each cohort depended on participant-reported clinical history.

Sequenced material: PBMCs or T cells enriched from blood (not recorded which). The sequence came from a man in his late teens or twenties who had recovered from COVID-19. This chain links TRBV7-8 with TRBJ1-5; D might be TRBD1 (5 bases). DNA for the CDR3: TGTGCCAGCAGCCAACAGGCATCGGTGAGGCATTTT. Its translation is CASSQQASVRHF.